The 18 T cell receptor beta chains below come from one sample, sequenced in a study of identical twins. Each CDR3 protein is one row after TCRdb ran MiXCR on the 5' RACE reads. The sample lists about 470,000 distinct CDR3 sequences; approximately 25% were seen once. These data were also filed under a second study, of T cells expressing NK-cell markers.

Material for sequencing was CD4+ T cells sorted from blood. Every receptor here comes from a young woman in good health.

The chain employs TRBV4-1 and TRBJ2-2; no definite D call. Trimming removed 8 bases from V and 4 bases from J, with 14 bases in between. Germline loops: CDR1 MGHRA, CDR2 YSYEKL. The CDR3 length is 14 residues. CDR3 protein: CASSPAVRTGELFF. DNA of the CDR3: TGCGCCAGCTCGCCGGCAGTGCGCACCGGGGAGCTGTTTTTT.

The rearrangement links TRBV6-2 or TRBV6-3 to TRBJ1-5, with D unresolved. From germline, CDR1 is MNHEY and CDR2 SVGEGT. The CDR3 consists of 16 residues. Trimming removed 7 bases from V and 0 bases from J, with 16 bases in between. CDR3 coding DNA: TGTGCCAGCACCTCAAGGGAAGGTTATAGCAATCAGCCCCAGCATTTT. It yields the protein CASTSREGYSNQPQHF.

This clonotype has a handful of counts. CDR3 region: CASSTDSFEQYF. CDR3 bases: TGCGCCAGCAGCACCGACAGCTTCGAGCAGTACTTC. The chain has TRBV5-1 and TRBJ2-7, with D possibly being TRBD1 (5 bases). The ends were cut back, 4 bases at V and 6 bases at J, with 11 bases in the middle. The CDR3 sequence is 12 residues long. Germline-derived CDR1 and CDR2 are SGHRS and YFSETQ.

This clonotype was observed a few times. The chain combines TRBV24-1 with TRBJ2-5; D call uncertain. V was clipped by 7 bases and J by 4 bases, with 12 bases between them. CDR1 is KGHDR and CDR2 is SFDVKD in the germline V gene. CDR3 length: 13 amino acids. CDR3 sequence reads: CATSAGSRETQYF. Written as DNA, the CDR3 is TGTGCCACCAGCGCCGGATCGAGAGAGACCCAGTACTTC.

The rearrangement joins TRBV20-1 to TRBJ2-5, with 9 bases aligning to TRBD2. The CDR3 extends over 15 amino acids. From germline, CDR1 is DFQATT and CDR2 SNEGSKA (reference sequence). V was pared by 5 bases and J by 1 base, with 8 bases of the junction left unmatched. Here the CDR3 reads CSAHRRGGVQETQYF. Here the CDR3 DNA reads TGCAGTGCTCACAGGCGCGGGGGGGTCCAAGAGACCCAGTACTTC.

This rearrangement joins TRBV6-1 to TRBJ2-3; D is ambiguous. The CDR3 is made up of 18 amino acids. V lost 6 bases, J lost 2 bases, and 24 bases lay in between. The germline gives CDR1 MNHNS, CDR2 SASEGT. The CDR3 protein is CASSTRVTRFRSTDTQYF. CDR3 bases: TGTGCCAGCAGCACCCGTGTTACCCGGTTCCGGTCCACAGATACGCAGTATTTT.

This clonotype was detected a few times. The chain carries TRBV20-1 and TRBJ2-7, with 8 bases aligning to TRBD2. Germline V gene data show CDR1 as DFQATT and CDR2 as SNEGSKA (reference sequence). With V trimmed by 0 bases and J by 4 bases, 8 bases remained unmatched. This CDR3 region has 15 residues. The CDR3 DNA is TGCAGTGCTAGAGATCGCAGACTAGCGTTGTACGAGCAGTACTTC. Residues: CSARDRRLALYEQYF.

This clonotype was detected many times. This rearrangement joins TRBV5-1 to TRBJ1-1; D is possibly TRBD1 (6 bases). The germline V gene has CDR1 SGHRS and CDR2 YFSETQ. This CDR3 contains 14 residues. V was trimmed by 1 base and J by 6 bases, leaving 13 bases between them. CDR3 in amino acids: CASSLTAGAPEAFF. The CDR3 nucleotides are TGCGCCAGCAGCTTGACGGCAGGGGCTCCTGAAGCTTTCTTT.

The sample holds many counts of this clonotype. The chain links TRBV12-3 or TRBV12-4 to TRBJ2-2, with TRBD2 matching 8 bases. After removal of 3 bases from V and 0 bases from J, the junction contained 6 bases not matched to a gene. The length of the CDR3 is 17 residues. This CDR3 reads CASSFWRGVSNTGELFF. The CDR3 DNA reads as TGTGCCAGCAGTTTTTGGCGGGGGGTCTCGAACACCGGGGAGCTGTTTTTT.

This clonotype was counted at least ten times. This chain uses TRBV20-1 with TRBJ2-2; unclear D gene. The V gene lost 0 bases and the J gene lost 3 bases, with 8 bases spanning the gap. Germline CDR1 and CDR2: DFQATT and SNEGSKA (reference sequence). The length of the CDR3 is 14 residues. The CDR3 here is CSARDRLYTGELFF. The CDR3, as DNA: TGCAGTGCTAGAGATAGACTGTACACCGGGGAGCTGTTTTTT.

The chain links TRBV5-1 to TRBJ2-7; D gene ambiguous. CDR3 length: 12 residues. The germline V gene has CDR1 SGHRS and CDR2 YFSETQ. Between the trimmed V and J ends, which lost 0 bases and 6 bases, there was a span of 7 bases. The CDR3 region has the DNA TGCGCCAGCAGCTTGGGGCCTGCCGAGCAGTACTTC. Its protein is CASSLGPAEQYF. The whole variable domain, remainder taken from reference TRBV5-1 and TRBJ2-7, is KAGVTQTPRYLIKTRGQQVTLSCSPISGHRSVSWYQQTPGQGLQFLFEYFSETQRNKGNFPGRFSGRQFSNSRSEMNVSTLELGDSALYLCASSLGPAEQYFGPGTRLTVT.

The table lists this clonotype with a few counts. J is TRBJ2-1 and V is TRBV3-1; a weak D match, TRBD1 (6 bases). The germline V gene has CDR1 LGHDT and CDR2 YNNKEL (reference sequence). Trimming stripped 6 bases from V and 12 bases from J, with 12 bases between. This CDR3 spans 11 amino acids. The CDR3: CASSWGPGQFF. The DNA for the CDR3 is TGTGCCAGCAGTTGGGGGCCGGGGCAGTTCTTC.

This clonotype was counted only a few times. The rearrangement joins TRBV20-1 to TRBJ2-3; 11 nucleotides agree with TRBD1. The CDR3 spans 16 residues. Germline lookup yields CDR1 DFQATT and CDR2 SNEGSKA (reference sequence). Trimming at V came to 3 bases and at J to 5 bases, leaving 10 bases not matched to a gene. CDR3 sequence reads: CSASRTGGVLRDTQYF. CDR3 sequence (DNA): TGCAGTGCTAGCCGGACAGGGGGCGTCCTTAGAGATACGCAGTATTTT.

The chain is built from TRBV6-5 and TRBJ2-5; no definite D call. The CDR3 contains 14 residues. Per the germline V gene, CDR1 is MNHEY and CDR2 is SVGAGI. V dropped 2 bases and J dropped 5 bases, with 12 bases sitting between them. CDR3: CASSYLSRLETQYF. CDR3 nucleotides: TGTGCCAGCAGTTACCTCTCGAGGCTGGAGACCCAGTACTTC.

The chain uses TRBV10-1 and TRBJ2-1, with 10 positions matching TRBD2. The CDR3 runs to 15 residues. V shed 5 bases, J shed 6 bases, and the junction held 7 bases outside the gene matches. CDR1 is WNHNN, CDR2 SYGVQD, per germline (reference sequence). The DNA of the CDR3 is TGCGCCAGCAGTCCCGGAGCTAGCGGGGGCAATGAGCAGTTCTTC. This codes for CASSPGASGGNEQFF.

The chain uses TRBV6-2 or TRBV6-3 and TRBJ1-5; TRBD1 matches at 9 bases. The CDR3 is 15 residues long. CDR1 is MNHEY, CDR2 SVGEGT, per germline. The V gene end was trimmed by 5 bases and the J gene end by 6 bases; junction bases not matched to a gene: 8. CDR3 region: CASSPTGQGFQPQHF. As DNA, the CDR3 is TGTGCCAGCAGTCCAACGGGACAGGGATTTCAGCCCCAGCATTTT.

The V and J genes are TRBV7-2 and TRBJ1-2; 7 bases map to TRBD1. The CDR3 consists of 15 residues. The trim removed 5 bases at V and 2 bases at J, leaving 8 bases unmatched. CDR1 SGHTA and CDR2 FQGNSA come from the germline V gene. The DNA of the CDR3 is TGTGCCAGCAGCCCCTACAGGGGAGAGAACTATGGCTACACCTTC. Translated, it gives CASSPYRGENYGYTF.

This clonotype has a handful of counts. CDR3 nucleotide sequence: TGCAGTGCTACGCCACAGGGTCCGAACACTGAAGCTTTCTTT. This gives the protein CSATPQGPNTEAFF. This sequence joins TRBV20-1 and TRBJ1-1; D might be TRBD1 (6 bases). Trimming cost V 4 bases and J 1 base, with 13 bases left between them. Germline assignment: CDR1 DFQATT and CDR2 SNEGSKA (reference sequence). CDR3 size: 14 residues.